A selection of T cell receptor beta chains follows, all from one sample in a study of T-cell reconstitution after alpha-beta-depleted transplantation in children. A single record per CDR3 protein comes from TCRdb applying MiXCR to the PCR reads. Of hundreds of thousands of distinct CDR3 sequences in the sample, 15% to 20% were seen once. Sequencing used PBMCs, mostly from graft donor cells, obtained 360 days after TCRalphabeta/CD19-depleted stem cell transplant. These receptors all stem from a male patient aged 10 to 17 who had a stem cell transplant for acute lymphoblastic leukemia, so the T cells may come from the graft donor. Each CDR3 is given with its conserved first and last residue. The order of the fields is V gene, clone size, D gene, J gene, CDR3 length, CDR3 DNA, CDR3 protein. The D gene is left open where the match is weak. Size tells how often a clone was seen (once, few, many) or the class of an expanded clone, and some rows leave it out.

v_gene: TRBV7-3
abundance: NA
d_gene: TRBD2
j_gene: TRBJ2-2
len: 16
CDR3nt: TGTGCCAGCACCTTAACCGGGGGACTAGCGACCGGGGAGCTGTTTTTT
CDR3aa: CASTLTGGLATGELFF

v_gene: TRBV11-1
abundance: few
d_gene: TRBD2
j_gene: TRBJ2-2
len: 18
CDR3nt: TGTGCCAGCAGCTTCACGGGACTAGCGGGACCGAACACCGGGGAGCTGTTTTTT
CDR3aa: CASSFTGLAGPNTGELFF

v_gene: TRBV4-2
abundance: NA
d_gene: TRBD2
j_gene: TRBJ2-5
len: 17
CDR3nt: TGTGCCAGCAGCCAGCTAGCGGGAGGACCGGGAAGAGAGACCCAGTACTTC
CDR3aa: CASSQLAGGPGRETQYF

v_gene: TRBV5-1
abundance: NA
d_gene: TRBD1
j_gene: TRBJ2-1
len: 16
CDR3nt: TGCGCCAGCAGCTGGCGACAGGGGGTCTCCTACAATGAGCAGTTCTTC
CDR3aa: CASSWRQGVSYNEQFF

v_gene: TRBV7-9
abundance: NA
d_gene: NA
j_gene: TRBJ1-2
len: 14
CDR3nt: TGTGCCAGCAGCTTAGAAATTCTTAACTATGGCTACACCTTC
CDR3aa: CASSLEILNYGYTF

v_gene: TRBV19
abundance: NA
d_gene: TRBD1
j_gene: TRBJ1-1
len: 16
CDR3nt: TGTGCCAGTAGACTTGGGTCTCCCGGGACAGGGGGAAAAGCTTTCTTT
CDR3aa: CASRLGSPGTGGKAFF

v_gene: TRBV5-6
abundance: NA
d_gene: TRBD1
j_gene: TRBJ2-7
len: 13
CDR3nt: TGTGCCAGCAGCAACAGGGGACCCTACGAGCAGTACTTC
CDR3aa: CASSNRGPYEQYF

v_gene: TRBV2
abundance: many
d_gene: NA
j_gene: TRBJ2-1
len: 12
CDR3nt: TGTGCCAGCAGCGCAAGCTACAATGAGCAGTTCTTC
CDR3aa: CASSASYNEQFF

v_gene: TRBV7-2
abundance: NA
d_gene: NA
j_gene: TRBJ1-4
len: 14
CDR3nt: TGTGCCAGCACCCAAGTTGCAACTAATGAAAAACTGTTTTTT
CDR3aa: CASTQVATNEKLFF

v_gene: TRBV4-2
abundance: many
d_gene: NA
j_gene: TRBJ1-2
len: 12
CDR3nt: TGTGCCAGCAGCCCTCCCATCGGGGGCTACACCTTC
CDR3aa: CASSPPIGGYTF

v_gene: TRBV4-1
abundance: many
d_gene: NA
j_gene: TRBJ1-5
len: 17
CDR3nt: TGCGCCAGCAGCCAGACATACCGATGGGGGCGCAGTCAGCCCCAGCATTTT
CDR3aa: CASSQTYRWGRSQPQHF

v_gene: TRBV10-3
abundance: NA
d_gene: TRBD2
j_gene: TRBJ2-7
len: 13
CDR3nt: TGTGCCATCAGTGGGGGGACTAGCTACGAGCAGTACTTC
CDR3aa: CAISGGTSYEQYF

v_gene: TRBV7-9
abundance: NA
d_gene: NA
j_gene: TRBJ2-7
len: 16
CDR3nt: TGTGCCAGCAGCTTAGTTAGAGGACAAGGAGGTTCCGAGCAGTACTTC
CDR3aa: CASSLVRGQGGSEQYF

v_gene: TRBV7-2
abundance: NA
d_gene: NA
j_gene: TRBJ2-5
len: 14
CDR3nt: TGTGCCAGCAGCCCCAACCCCCCGGAAAAGACCCAGTACTTC
CDR3aa: CASSPNPPEKTQYF

v_gene: TRBV7-9
abundance: NA
d_gene: NA
j_gene: TRBJ2-1
len: 17
CDR3nt: TGTGCCAGCAGCTTAGCCGTGGGGGATTACGTTAACAATGAGCAGTTCTTC
CDR3aa: CASSLAVGDYVNNEQFF

v_gene: TRBV29-1
abundance: many
d_gene: NA
j_gene: TRBJ2-1
len: 15
CDR3nt: TGCAGCGCTCTCCCCGGGACGGATACCTACAATGAGCAGTTCTTC
CDR3aa: CSALPGTDTYNEQFF

v_gene: TRBV5-1
abundance: NA
d_gene: TRBD2
j_gene: TRBJ2-1
len: 16
CDR3nt: TGCGCCAGCAGATACACCGGGACTAGCGGTTACAATGAGCAGTTCTTC
CDR3aa: CASRYTGTSGYNEQFF